This T cell receptor beta chain was recovered during a study of T-cell reconstitution after alpha-beta-depleted transplantation in children. Preparation of the TCRbeta library used unique molecular identifiers. TCRdb processed the PCR reads anew with MiXCR; each CDR3 protein has one entry. The sample contains roughly 200,000 distinct CDR3 sequences, 11% of which appear only once. Comments on this clonotype: A read error may produce the germline difference seen at one junction end.

The sequence was obtained from a child under two years old with acute myeloid leukemia, due to receive a stem cell transplant. The source material was PBMCs, sampled before TCRalphabeta/CD19-depleted stem cell transplant.

The CDR3, as DNA: TGTGCCAGCAGGCTCAGCGGGAACACCTGGGAGCTGTTTTTT. Amino acid sequence: CASRLSGNTWELFF. V usage is TRBV27 and J usage is TRBJ2-2; 7 bases match TRBD2. CDR3 length equals 14 residues. CDR1 MNHEY and CDR2 SMNVEV come from the germline V gene (reference sequence).